This T cell receptor (beta chain) was sequenced in a study of cytomegalovirus exposure and HLA in healthy donors. From germline, CDR1 is SGHTA and CDR2 FQGNSA. The CDR3 length is 15 residues. V dropped 1 base and J dropped 4 bases, with 10 bases sitting between them. PCR primers comprised 60 Vbeta and 13 Jbeta primers. The protocol was immunoSEQ multiplex PCR, while the TCRdb copy is restricted to in-frame clones and leaves out a portion. The sample yields about 190,000 clones, roughly 80% seen once. Sequencing was carried out using PBMCs. The rearrangement uses TRBV7-2 and TRBJ2-2, with no clear D. This TCR derives from a woman younger than 30 in good health and CMV-seronegative. CDR3 nucleotides: TGTGCCAGCAGCTTAGGTGGTTCAGGCACCGGGGAGCTGTTTTTT. It translates to CASSLGGSGTGELFF. Together with reference TRBV7-2 and TRBJ2-2, the CDR3 gives the full variable domain: GAGVSQSPSNKVTEKGKDVELRCDPISGHTALYWYRQSLGQGLEFLIYFQGNSAPDKSGLPSDRFSAERTGGSVSTLTIQRTQQEDSAVYLCASSLGGSGTGELFFGEGSRLTVL.